The present entry profiles one TCR beta chain with its context. A few counts support this clone. There is no known antigen for this receptor. It has no much larger one-base neighbor in the sample; base qualities were not kept. The donors were included in the validation cohort of 100 to 150 subjects, a group kept apart from the roughly 700-subject first cohort. Libraries came from the immunoSEQ multiplex PCR assay. The authors' pipeline ran thus. To diagnose cytomegalovirus status from the catalog of TCR beta chain sequences, a statistical classification framework was built. TCRdb provides this immuneACCESS table in a form limited to in-frame rearrangements. Some clones are lacking; in checked studies, under half of them reflect an unresolved V gene, and why the rest are absent is not known. V and J calls and clone size are copied from that table; D and trimming were computed from the DNA. For this sample there are 200,000 or so clones; 83% appear just once. The ten biggest clones cover around 5.6% of the sample.

This entry comes from a study of cytomegalovirus exposure and HLA in healthy donors (TCRdb year 2017). About the investigation overall: A later analysis indicated that the 90 to 150 validation repertoires were generated on the platform also employed for the approximately 670 repertoires of the first cohort. The study aimed to test whether cataloging public T cell receptors could reveal signatures of past pathogen exposure. Besides the first cohort of approximately 710 subjects, a separate validation cohort made up of about 120 different subjects was used. To predict cytomegalovirus infection status, the study brought together high-throughput TCR immunosequencing, statistical association of individual TCRs with disease status, and machine learning.

General findings and caveats noted by the study authors: A later analysis lacked HLA typing for the validation cohort, so it scored co-occurrence in that cohort across all 110 or so repertoires. In vitro tests confirmed that three of the cytomegalovirus-associated TCR beta chains recognize cytomegalovirus antigens. The classifier was reported to diagnose cytomegalovirus status with high specificity and sensitivity in both the original and validation cohorts. In a later analysis, TCRs clustered in the first cohort were found to also tend to co-occur in the 120 or so validation repertoires, with about 94% of cluster scores above 0. Most TCR sequences were observed very rarely across donors, whereas some public TCRs were present in many individuals. It was suggested by the authors that the approach could potentially be generalized to other disease states and immunological phenotypes. The study gave a list of 150 to 200 TCR beta chains associated with cytomegalovirus.

CDR1 and CDR2 (GTSNPN, SVGIG) derive from the germline V gene (reference sequence). V loses 3 bases, J loses 0 bases, and the germline ends lie 8 bases apart. The CDR3 measures 13 amino acids from cysteine to phenylalanine. Only CDR3 DNA is held: 39 bases, read in frame from base 1. Sequences were obtained from PBMCs. This receptor was obtained from a woman in her late teens or twenties in good health and CMV-seronegative. The chain joins TRBV30 to TRBJ1-1; the D gene remains uncertain. The nucleotides are TGTGCCTGGAGCCTGGGGATGAACACTGAAGCTTTCTTT. It translates as CAWSLGMNTEAFF.